Below, 20 T cell receptor beta chains from the same sample are listed, as sequenced in a study of blood T cell repertoires in COVID-19. Method: immunoSEQ multiplex PCR; TCRdb's copy keeps in-frame clones and lacks some. Of around 170,000 clones in the sample, around 80% were seen once. The sample consisted of peripheral blood. These receptors came from a man aged 25-45 years with active or convalescent COVID-19.

J is TRBJ2-7 and V is TRBV6-2 or TRBV6-3; perhaps TRBD1 as D (6 bases). The CDR3 is 14 amino acids. Germline CDR1 reads MNHEY; CDR2 reads SVGEGT. V was cut by 5 bases and J by 2 bases, with 13 bases left in between. In DNA form, the CDR3 reads TGTGCCAGCAGTGGAACAGGGAATCCCTACGAGCAGTACTTC. Translated, it gives CASSGTGNPYEQYF.

V is TRBV18 and J is TRBJ1-4, with a possible D match to TRBD1 (5 bases). Germline V gives CDR1 KGHSH, CDR2 LQKENI. Trimming removed 3 bases at V and 6 bases at J, with 17 bases between. The CDR3 is made up of 16 amino acids. CDR3 nucleotide sequence: TGTGCCAGCTCACCTCGAGAGGCTTGGGGGGATGAAAAACTGTTTTTT. Translated: CASSPREAWGDEKLFF.

This clone was seen once. The chain links TRBV9 to TRBJ1-3, with 8 positions matching TRBD1. Germline lookup yields CDR1 SGDLS and CDR2 YYNGEE. The ends lost 0 bases at V and 2 bases at J; junction bases unmatched: 4. CDR3 length equals 16 residues. The CDR3 sequence is CASSVDQGAPGNTIYF. Here the CDR3 DNA reads TGTGCCAGCAGCGTAGACCAGGGGGCGCCTGGAAACACCATATATTTT.

This chain links TRBV19 with TRBJ2-7; D possibly corresponds to TRBD1 (6 bases). Trimming shortened V by 4 bases and J by 3 bases, and 16 bases separated the two germline ends. The CDR3 is 15 residues long. The germline gives CDR1 LNHDA, CDR2 SQIVND (reference sequence). The CDR3: CASSRTHREIYEQYV. For the CDR3, the DNA is TGTGCCAGTAGTAGAACCCACAGGGAGATCTACGAGCAGTACGTC.

The V gene is TRBV5-1, the J gene TRBJ2-3; D remains ambiguous. The V gene's germline CDR1 is SGHRS and CDR2 YFSETQ. This CDR3 contains 16 residues. V was shortened by 9 bases and J by 0 bases, with 20 bases between the two germline ends. DNA for the CDR3: TGCGCCACCCCACCGCTTACTTGCTTCAGCACAGATACGCAGTATTTT. It specifies CATPPLTCFSTDTQYF.

The chain recombines TRBV5-1 with TRBJ1-1; TRBD1 matches at 10 bases. V trimming: 4 bases; J trimming: 3 bases; junction bases outside the gene matches: 3. The V gene's germline CDR1 is SGHRS and CDR2 YFSETQ. The CDR3 sequence is 14 residues long. CDR3 bases: TGCGCCAGCAGCCCTGGGACAGGGGACACTGAAGCTTTCTTT. It yields the protein CASSPGTGDTEAFF.

This chain links TRBV14 with TRBJ1-4; possible D gene TRBD1, 5 bases. The ends were cut back, 4 bases at V and 5 bases at J, with 14 bases in the middle. The germline gives CDR1 SGHDN, CDR2 FVKESK. The CDR3 loop spans 15 amino acids. CDR3 residues: CASSPRTGGNEKLFF. The CDR3 DNA reads as TGTGCCAGCAGCCCTCGGACGGGGGGAAATGAAAAACTGTTTTTT.

The V gene is TRBV5-6, the J gene TRBJ2-7; 8 bases fit TRBD1. This CDR3 is built from 14 residues. The germline CDR1 and CDR2 sequences are SGHDT and YYEEEE. V was clipped by 4 bases and J by 2 bases; unmatched bases: 5. CDR3 bases: TGTGCCAGCAGCGAAGGACAGGGTCCCTACGAGCAGTACTTC. Its translation: CASSEGQGPYEQYF.

This chain uses TRBV2 with TRBJ1-3; 8 positions agree with TRBD1. The CDR3 covers 16 residues. Looked up from germline, CDR1 is SNHLY and CDR2 is FYNNEI. V lost 4 bases and J lost 1; bases outside the gene matches: 6. This CDR3 is CASSGPRDRSGNTIYF. The CDR3 nucleotides read TGTGCCAGCAGTGGGCCCCGGGACAGGTCTGGAAACACCATATATTTT.

The chain links TRBV4-1 to TRBJ1-3; D unclear. Trimming pared 4 bases from V and 0 bases from J, leaving 13 bases between. The germline V gene has CDR1 MGHRA and CDR2 YSYEKL. CDR3 length equals 16 residues. The CDR3: CASSPVKFSSGNTIYF. CDR3 coding DNA: TGCGCCAGCAGCCCAGTCAAGTTCAGCTCTGGAAACACCATATATTTT.

The chain couples TRBV5-1 to TRBJ1-2; TRBD1 aligns across 8 bases. The germline V gene has CDR1 SGHRS and CDR2 YFSETQ. This CDR3 has 14 residues. V was clipped by 2 bases and J by 8 bases; unmatched bases: 8. CDR3 sequence reads: CASSFDRGKGGYTF. CDR3 in DNA: TGCGCCAGCAGCTTCGACAGGGGCAAGGGAGGCTACACCTTC.

CDR3: CATSDSGGANVLTF. The CDR3 bases are TGTGCCACCAGTGATTCAGGAGGGGCCAACGTCCTGACTTTC. V usage is TRBV24-1 and J usage is TRBJ2-6; D is unresolved. This CDR3 comprises 14 residues. V was clipped by 2 bases and J by 4 bases, with 5 bases between them. Per the germline V gene, CDR1 is KGHDR and CDR2 is SFDVKD.

The rearrangement uses TRBV7-9 and TRBJ1-1; D remains ambiguous. The CDR3 is 15 amino acids. Germline V gives CDR1 SEHNR, CDR2 FQNEAQ (reference sequence). Between the trimmed V and J ends, which lost 5 bases and 0 bases, there was a span of 13 bases. This CDR3 is CASSGRRSLNTEAFF. As DNA, the CDR3 is TGTGCCAGCAGCGGTAGACGGAGTCTGAACACTGAAGCTTTCTTT.

J is TRBJ1-1 and V is TRBV6-4; 7 bases are a match to TRBD1. Trimming cost V 5 bases and J 7 bases; bases outside gene matches: 7. There are 13 residues in the CDR3. Per the germline V gene, CDR1 is MRHNA and CDR2 is SNTAGT. The CDR3 reads CASSPTGAGEAFF. The CDR3 DNA follows: TGTGCCAGCAGTCCCACAGGGGCCGGTGAAGCTTTCTTT.

The chain carries TRBV7-3 and TRBJ1-4; TRBD1 matches 7 bases. Trimming removed 5 bases from V and 3 bases from J; junction bases left unmatched: 6. CDR3 length: 15 amino acids. Germline V gene sequence: CDR1 SGHTA, CDR2 FQGTGA. The CDR3: CASSQTGAANEKLFF. The CDR3 nucleotides are TGTGCCAGCAGCCAAACAGGGGCGGCTAATGAAAAACTGTTTTTT. Variable domain in full (rest from reference TRBV7-3 and TRBJ1-4): GAGVSQTPSNKVTEKGKYVELRCDPISGHTALYWYRQSLGQGPEFLIYFQGTGAADDSGLPNDRFFAVRPEGSVSTLKIQRTERGDSAVYLCASSQTGAANEKLFFGSGTQLSVL.

The CDR3 bases are TGTGCCAGCAGCCTGACTAGCGGGAGGGCCCTAGGCGGGGAGCTGTTTTTT. Its protein product is CASSLTSGRALGGELFF. The chain carries TRBV5-6 and TRBJ2-2; 14 bases agree with TRBD2. This CDR3 is 17 amino acids long. Germline assignment: CDR1 SGHDT and CDR2 YYEEEE. The junction had 9 bases not matched to a gene; V was cut back by 4 bases and J by 7 bases.

CDR3 DNA sequence: TGTGCCAGCAGTGAGGTCGGGGGGAGCACAGATACGCAGTATTTT. Translation: CASSEVGGSTDTQYF. This chain links TRBV25-1 with TRBJ2-3; TRBD2 matches 7 bases. The germline gives CDR1 MGHDK, CDR2 SYGVNS. This CDR3 is 15 amino acids long. V lost 3 bases and J lost 0; bases outside the gene matches: 3.

This clone is a singleton in its sample. The V and J genes are TRBV29-1 and TRBJ1-4; D is possibly TRBD1 (5 bases). Germline V gene lookup returns CDR1 SQVTM and CDR2 ANQGSEA. The CDR3 totals 13 residues. Trimming removed 3 bases from V and 13 bases from J, with 18 bases in between. CDR3 loop: CSVEVNRYTGLFF. In nucleotides, the CDR3 is TGCAGCGTTGAGGTGAATCGGTATACAGGACTGTTTTTT. Variable domain in full (rest from reference TRBV29-1 and TRBJ1-4): SAVISQKPSRDICQRGTSLTIQCQVDSQVTMMFWYRQQPGQSLTLIATANQGSEATYESGFVIDKFPISRPNLTFSTLTVSNMSPEDSSIYLCSVEVNRYTGLFFGSGTQLSVL.

The chain carries TRBV3-1 (or the pseudogene TRBV3-2) and TRBJ1-6; 7 bases are a match to TRBD1. The CDR3 has 18 residues. The J segment lost 0 bases and the V segment lost 4 bases, leaving 9 bases of the junction unmatched. The germline gives CDR1 LGHDT, CDR2 YNNKEL (reference sequence). This CDR3 reads CASSPTTGLSSYNSPLHF. The CDR3 nucleotides read TGTGCCAGCAGCCCGACGACAGGGCTGAGCTCCTATAATTCACCCCTCCACTTT.

The chain employs TRBV28 and TRBJ1-5; tentatively, D is TRBD1 (6 bases). Germline V gene sequence: CDR1 MDHEN, CDR2 SYDVKM. V was shortened by 6 bases and J by 2 bases, with 8 bases between the two germline ends. The CDR3 has 13 amino acids. This CDR3 reads CASRQGGNQPQHF. The CDR3 nucleotides read TGTGCCAGCAGACAGGGAGGCAATCAGCCCCAGCATTTT.